This TCR beta chain was profiled in a study of cytomegalovirus exposure and HLA in healthy donors. The PCR had 60 Vbeta and 13 Jbeta primers. Sequencing used immunoSEQ multiplex PCR; TCRdb keeps in-frame clones, though not all of them. Here the sample spans 100,000 to 150,000 clones, around 72% being singletons. The sequencing input was PBMCs. This TCR derives from a man aged 45-65 years in good health and CMV-seropositive.

The CDR3 loop is CASSRTGGTYEQYF. Here the CDR3 DNA reads TGTGCCAGCTCACGAACCGGAGGTACCTACGAGCAGTACTTC. The rearrangement uses TRBV18 and TRBJ2-7; a possible D gene is TRBD2 (5 bases). The V gene lost 4 bases and the J gene lost 2 bases, with 12 bases spanning the gap. In germline, CDR1 is KGHSH, CDR2 LQKENI. The CDR3 totals 14 residues.